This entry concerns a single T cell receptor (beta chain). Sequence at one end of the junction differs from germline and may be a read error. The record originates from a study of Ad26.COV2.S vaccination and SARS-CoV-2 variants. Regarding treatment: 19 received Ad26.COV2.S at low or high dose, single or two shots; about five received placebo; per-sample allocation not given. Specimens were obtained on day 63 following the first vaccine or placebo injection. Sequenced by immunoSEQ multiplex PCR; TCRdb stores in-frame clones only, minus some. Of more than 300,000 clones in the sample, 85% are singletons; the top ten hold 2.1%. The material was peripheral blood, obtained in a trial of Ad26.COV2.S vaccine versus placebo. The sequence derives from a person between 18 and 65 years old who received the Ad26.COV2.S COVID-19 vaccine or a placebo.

CDR3 sequence: CASSTTSGAVFTSF. As DNA, the CDR3 is TGTGCCAGTAGTACCACCTCGGGAGCCGTATTTACGAGTTTT. This chain uses TRBV19 with TRBJ1-3; D not resolved. This CDR3 is built from 14 residues. Germline CDR1 and CDR2: LNHDA and SQIVND (reference sequence).